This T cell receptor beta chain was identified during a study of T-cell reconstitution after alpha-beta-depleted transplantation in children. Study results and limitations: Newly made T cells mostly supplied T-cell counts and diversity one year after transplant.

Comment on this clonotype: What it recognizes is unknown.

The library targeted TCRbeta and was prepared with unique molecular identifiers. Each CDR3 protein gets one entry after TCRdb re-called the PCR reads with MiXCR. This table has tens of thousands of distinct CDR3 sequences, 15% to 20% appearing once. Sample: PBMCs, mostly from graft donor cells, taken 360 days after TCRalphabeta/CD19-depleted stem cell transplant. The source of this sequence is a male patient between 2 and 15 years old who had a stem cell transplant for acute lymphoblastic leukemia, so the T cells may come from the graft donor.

The CDR3: CASRDTSGSYEQYF. CDR3 DNA sequence: TGCGCCAGCAGGGACACTAGCGGGAGCTACGAGCAGTACTTC. V usage is TRBV5-1 and J usage is TRBJ2-7; 11 bases are shared with TRBD2. The CDR3 is 14 amino acids. Germline CDR1 SGHRS, CDR2 YFSETQ. The V gene end was trimmed by 5 bases and the J gene end by 3 bases; junction bases not matched to a gene: 4.